This TCR beta chain is from a study of blood T cell repertoires in COVID-19. Generated by immunoSEQ multiplex PCR, the TCRdb table keeps only in-frame clones and is missing some. The table includes roughly 280,000 clones, 75% to 90% detected once. The CDR3 contains 15 residues. Germline V CDR1 and CDR2: SGHNT, YYREEE (reference sequence). The ends were cut back, 4 bases at V and 1 base at J, with 12 bases in the middle. The source of this sequence is a man between 45 and 60 years old with acute or convalescent COVID-19. The rearrangement joins TRBV5-4 to TRBJ2-1, with D maybe TRBD2 (6 bases). Sequencing used peripheral blood. CDR3 bases: TGTGCCAGCAGCCCCGGGGGTATATCCTACAATGAGCAGTTCTTC. This sequence encodes CASSPGGISYNEQFF.